The present entry profiles one TCR beta chain with its context. The PCR employed 60 Vbeta primers together with 13 Jbeta primers. TCRdb keeps only in-frame clones here, not all; method: immunoSEQ multiplex PCR. This table has about 140,000 clones, 70% to 80% appearing once. This sample is drawn from a study of cytomegalovirus exposure and HLA in healthy donors. Sequenced material: PBMCs. This TCR was sampled from a woman aged 50 to 60 in good health and CMV-seropositive.

The CDR3, as DNA: TGCGCCAGTCGTCCCAGGGGGCGGGACACTGAAGCTTTCTTT. It translates to CASRPRGRDTEAFF. The chain uses TRBV5-1 and TRBJ1-1, with 8 bases that match TRBD1. The CDR3 is 14 amino acids. Trimming took 8 bases from V and 3 from J; bases not matched to a gene: 9. CDR1 SGHRS and CDR2 YFSETQ come from the germline V gene. The full variable domain, with the rest looked up from reference TRBV5-1 and TRBJ1-1, is KAGVTQTPRYLIKTRGQQVTLSCSPISGHRSVSWYQQTPGQGLQFLFEYFSETQRNKGNFPGRFSGRQFSNSRSEMNVSTLELGDSALYLCASRPRGRDTEAFFGQGTRLTVV.